This passage covers 29 T cell receptor beta chains from one sample sequenced in a study of control samples from healthy donors and cancer patients. TCRdb's copy holds only in-frame clones and misses some; the assay was immunoSEQ multiplex PCR. The sample carries tens of thousands of clones, 94% recorded once. Material: blood. Receptors originate from a man aged 30 to 45 in good health.

J is TRBJ1-1 and V is TRBV27, with 8 bases matching TRBD1. CDR1 and CDR2 (germline): MNHEY, SMNVEV (reference sequence). The V and J ends lost 3 bases and 1 base, in that order; junction bases with no gene match: 4. This CDR3 region has 15 residues. The CDR3 region is CASSFYGTGNTEAFF. In nucleotides, the CDR3 is TGTGCCAGCAGTTTTTACGGGACAGGGAACACTGAAGCTTTCTTT.

This sequence joins TRBV19 and TRBJ2-1, with 9 bases matching TRBD2. CDR1 and CDR2 from the germline V gene are LNHDA and SQIVND (reference sequence). The CDR3 covers 14 residues. V gave up 6 bases and J gave up 6 bases; unmatched junction bases: 6. The CDR3 DNA reads as TGTGCCAGTAGAGGGACTAGCCCATCCAATGAGCAGTTCTTC. Its translation: CASRGTSPSNEQFF.

Details on this clone: This same CDR3 is encoded by further DNA sequences in the sample. The CDR3 DNA reads TGTGCCAGCAGCAAAGATGGGGGGGGCGGGGCTGAAGCTTTCTTT. Protein product: CASSKDGGGGAEAFF. The chain couples TRBV21-1 to TRBJ1-1. TRBV21-1 is a pseudogene segment. The CDR3 runs to 15 residues.

The chain links TRBV6-2 or TRBV6-3 to TRBJ2-1; 11 bases fit TRBD1. With 2 bases clipped from V and 4 bases from J, the junction kept 7 bases outside the gene matches. Per the germline V gene, CDR1 is MNHEY and CDR2 is SVGEGT. This CDR3 has 17 amino acids. CDR3 coding DNA: TGTGCCAGCAGTTACGGACAGGGGGCGCGTGGTTACAATGAGCAGTTCTTC. Protein: CASSYGQGARGYNEQFF.

V usage is TRBV30 and J usage is TRBJ2-2; D possibly corresponds to TRBD2 (5 bases). The CDR3 contains 13 residues. CDR1 is GTSNPN and CDR2 is SVGIG in the germline V gene (reference sequence). With 3 bases removed from V and 3 bases from J, the gap between germline ends came to 8 bases. The CDR3 nucleotides are TGTGCCTGGAGCTTGCGGGACACCGGGGAGCTGTTTTTT. Its protein is CAWSLRDTGELFF.

J is TRBJ1-1 and V is TRBV27, with D perhaps TRBD1 (5 bases). There are 14 residues in the CDR3. Trimming removed 5 bases at V and 3 bases at J, with 13 bases between. Germline V gene data show CDR1 as MNHEY and CDR2 as SMNVEV (reference sequence). CDR3 loop: CASSPGRRDTEAFF. The DNA of the CDR3 is TGTGCCAGCAGTCCAGGGAGGAGGGACACTGAAGCTTTCTTT.

The table lists this clone with a count of one. This chain links TRBV5-1 with TRBJ1-4; a possible D gene is TRBD1 (5 bases). The V end lost 3 bases, the J end lost 8 bases, and 14 bases lay between the germline ends. Per germline, CDR1 SGHRS and CDR2 YFSETQ. There are 14 residues in the CDR3. The CDR3 spells CASSWTSGDEKLFF. The DNA for the CDR3 is TGCGCCAGCAGCTGGACGTCGGGGGACGAAAAACTGTTTTTT.

V is TRBV30 and J is TRBJ2-7, with TRBD2 matching over 9 bases. CDR3 size: 14 residues. The V gene's germline CDR1 is GTSNPN and CDR2 SVGIG (reference sequence). Losses at the gene ends were 4 bases for V and 6 bases for J; bases not matched to a gene: 10. CDR3 sequence reads: CAWNSGGRRSEQYF. The CDR3 DNA follows: TGTGCCTGGAATAGCGGGGGACGACGATCCGAGCAGTACTTC.

This chain uses TRBV5-1 with TRBJ2-7, with TRBD1 as a possible D gene (5 bases). This CDR3 spans 12 amino acids. Per germline, CDR1 SGHRS and CDR2 YFSETQ. V lost 1 base, J lost 12 bases, and 14 bases lay in between. The CDR3 region is CASSLRGTMVYF. The CDR3 region has the DNA TGCGCCAGCAGCTTGAGGGGAACTATGGTGTACTTC.

This clone has just one count. Other DNA sequences within the sample encode an identical CDR3. The chain couples TRBV19 to TRBJ1-5; the D is unclear. From germline, CDR1 is LNHDA and CDR2 SQIVND (reference sequence). There are 15 residues in the CDR3. V gave up 1 base and J gave up 0 bases, with 7 bases separating them. CDR3: CASSIGGYSNQPQHF. DNA of the CDR3: TGTGCCAGTAGTATAGGGGGTTATAGCAATCAGCCCCAGCATTTT. The full variable domain, rest sourced from reference TRBV19 and TRBJ1-5, is DGGITQSPKYLFRKEGQNVTLSCEQNLNHDAMYWYRQDPGQGLRLIYYSQIVNDFQKGDIAEGYSVSREKKESFPLTVTSAQKNPTAFYLCASSIGGYSNQPQHFGDGTRLSIL.

The gene calls are TRBV24-1 and TRBJ2-6; D is unclear. The CDR3 runs 19 residues. Germline lookup yields CDR1 KGHDR and CDR2 SFDVKD. The V end was cut by 4 bases, the J end by 1 base, with 19 bases between. The CDR3 coding sequence is TGTGCCACCAGTGAAAAAATGTCCCCCCTGGGGTCTGGGGCCAACGTCCTGACTTTC. This sequence encodes CATSEKMSPLGSGANVLTF.

The V gene is TRBV6-2 or TRBV6-3, the J gene TRBJ1-2; possible D gene TRBD1, 5 bases. From germline, CDR1 is MNHEY and CDR2 SVGEGT. The CDR3 sequence is 12 residues long. V was pared by 5 bases and J by 5 bases, with 9 bases between. The CDR3, as DNA: TGTGCCAGCAGTGCGGGGGGGTATGGCTACACCTTC. Translation gives CASSAGGYGYTF.

CDR3 nucleotide sequence: TGTGCCAGCGGCCGGGGACAGGCCAAGGCACCCCTCCACTTT. Residues: CASGRGQAKAPLHF. V and J are TRBV2 and TRBJ1-6; 8 bases are shared with TRBD1. The CDR3 length is 14 residues. After removal of 8 bases from V and 11 bases from J, the junction contained 11 bases not matched to a gene. The germline CDR1 and CDR2 sequences are SNHLY and FYNNEI.

The chain links TRBV5-1 to TRBJ2-7; D assignment may be TRBD1 or TRBD2 (5 bases each). Germline CDR1 and CDR2: SGHRS and YFSETQ. Deletions cut 0 bases from V and 8 bases from J, with 15 bases between. The CDR3 is made up of 14 amino acids. This CDR3 reads CASSLVPGAPKQYF. The CDR3 DNA reads TGCGCCAGCAGCTTGGTTCCCGGGGCCCCTAAGCAGTACTTC.

The J gene is TRBJ1-2, the V gene TRBV12-3 or TRBV12-4; 9 bases map to TRBD1. The J segment lost 6 bases and the V segment lost 6 bases, leaving 2 bases of the junction unmatched. The CDR3 has 12 residues. The CDR3 loop reads CASSRDRDGYTF. The CDR3 DNA is TGTGCCAGCAGCCGGGACAGGGATGGCTACACCTTC.

This clone was recorded only once. The chain is built from TRBV5-8 and TRBJ1-1; unclear D gene. Trimming removed 4 bases at V and 1 base at J, with 11 bases between. CDR1 is SGHTS, CDR2 YDEGEE, per germline. The CDR3 runs 14 residues. CDR3 in DNA: TGTGCCAGCAGCCCCGGGATCGAGAACACTGAAGCTTTCTTT. It codes for CASSPGIENTEAFF.

The chain joins TRBV7-9 to TRBJ1-4, with 7 bases lining up with TRBD1. The CDR3 sequence is 18 residues long. Looked up from germline, CDR1 is SEHNR and CDR2 is FQNEAQ (reference sequence). Unmatched junction bases numbered 8, after V lost 1 base and J lost 0 bases. The CDR3 loop reads CASSLVSGQTATNEKLFF. CDR3 nucleotide sequence: TGTGCCAGCAGCTTAGTTTCGGGACAGACAGCAACTAATGAAAAACTGTTTTTT.

The chain is built from TRBV5-5 and TRBJ1-2; TRBD1 matches at 7 bases. The CDR3 sequence is 13 residues long. Germline values: CDR1 SGHKS, CDR2 YYEKEE (reference sequence). The trim removed 4 bases at V and 4 bases at J, leaving 4 bases unmatched. The CDR3 DNA reads TGTGCCAGCAGCGGTAGACAGGGCTATGGCTACACCTTC. This gives the protein CASSGRQGYGYTF.

V gene TRBV2 combines with J gene TRBJ1-1, with D tentatively TRBD1 (5 bases). Germline CDR1 reads SNHLY; CDR2 reads FYNNEI. The CDR3 sequence is 14 residues long. Trimming removed 3 bases at V and 0 bases at J, with 8 bases between. CDR3 nucleotide sequence: TGTGCCAGCAGTGATCCAGGGATGAACACTGAAGCTTTCTTT. Translation gives CASSDPGMNTEAFF.

The rearrangement joins TRBV24-1 to TRBJ2-7; D perhaps matches TRBD2 (5 bases). The CDR3 length is 17 residues. Germline V gene sequence: CDR1 KGHDR, CDR2 SFDVKD. Trimming took off 1 base at V and 2 bases at J, with 17 bases between the two ends. In DNA, the CDR3 is TGTGCCACCAGTGATTTTTCGGTATACGGGATTCCCTACGAGCAGTACTTC. Translating it yields CATSDFSVYGIPYEQYF.

The chain uses TRBV5-4 and TRBJ1-1; 7 bases line up with TRBD1. J lost 1 base, V lost 4 bases, and 4 bases had no gene match. CDR1 is SGHNT and CDR2 is YYREEE in the germline V gene (reference sequence). The CDR3 length is 14 residues. The CDR3 loop is CASSLDRANTEAFF. Written as DNA, the CDR3 is TGTGCCAGCAGCCTCGACAGGGCGAACACTGAAGCTTTCTTT. Looking up the rest from reference TRBV5-4 and TRBJ1-1 gives the full variable domain: ETGVTQSPTHLIKTRGQQVTLRCSSQSGHNTVSWYQQALGQGPQFIFQYYREEENGRGNFPPRFSGLQFPNYSSELNVNALELDDSALYLCASSLDRANTEAFFGQGTRLTVV.

Of note for this clone: At one boundary the junction diverges from the germline segment, which might be a read error. The gene calls are TRBV27 and TRBJ2-7, with TRBD1 matching 7 bases. CDR1 is MNHEY and CDR2 is SMNVEV in the germline V gene (reference sequence). The CDR3 is made up of 14 amino acids. This CDR3 reads CASSALPGTEAVVF. CDR3 sequence (DNA): TGTGCCAGCAGTGCCCTACCGGGGACAGAAGCGGTCGTTTTC.

This clone was seen just once. The CDR3 loop is CAWNQNRVASTFF. Here the CDR3 DNA reads TGTGCCTGGAACCAGAACAGGGTAGCATCGACTTTCTTT. This chain links TRBV30 with TRBJ1-1; D may be TRBD1 (6 bases). The CDR3 totals 13 residues. Germline CDR1 GTSNPN, CDR2 SVGIG (reference sequence). V lost 4 bases and J lost 12, with 21 bases in between.

The CDR3 region has the DNA TGTGCCAGCAGAATACAGGTTATGAATGAAAAACTGTTTTTT. Translation: CASRIQVMNEKLFF. V gene TRBV6-5 combines with J gene TRBJ1-4; a weak D match, TRBD1 (5 bases). The germline V gene has CDR1 MNHEY and CDR2 SVGAGI. Trimming took 6 bases from V and 5 from J, leaving 13 bases between them. CDR3 length: 14 residues.

V usage is TRBV6-6 and J usage is TRBJ2-2; TRBD2 is a possible D gene (7 bases). The length of the CDR3 is 15 residues. Germline loops: CDR1 MNHNY, CDR2 SVGAGI (reference sequence). The V and J ends lost 5 bases and 5 bases respectively, with 15 bases between them. CDR3 in amino acids: CASSTGGAWTGELFF. Here the CDR3 DNA reads TGTGCCAGCAGTACTGGGGGGGCTTGGACCGGGGAGCTGTTTTTT.

The CDR3 spells CASSLPDRVHGYTF. For the CDR3, the DNA is TGTGCCAGCAGCTTACCGGACAGGGTTCATGGCTACACCTTC. J is TRBJ1-2 and V is TRBV7-3, with TRBD1 identical over 8 bases. Germline V CDR1 and CDR2: SGHTA, FQGTGA. The CDR3 is 14 amino acids. V lost 2 bases to trimming and J lost 6 bases; unmatched junction nucleotides: 5.

This clone appeared a single time. This chain joins TRBV18 and TRBJ2-1, with D perhaps TRBD2 (5 bases). CDR1 and CDR2 from the germline V gene are KGHSH and LQKENI. V was shortened by 5 bases and J by 2 bases, with 13 bases between the two germline ends. The length of the CDR3 is 15 residues. CDR3 sequence (DNA): TGTGCCAGCTCATCGCCGGGATATACCTACAATGAGCAGTTCTTC. Encoded protein: CASSSPGYTYNEQFF.

A single count supports this clone. V is TRBV5-1 and J is TRBJ1-2; D remains unclear. Deletions cut 3 bases from V and 4 bases from J, with 16 bases between. This CDR3 has 15 amino acids. Germline V gene lookup returns CDR1 SGHRS and CDR2 YFSETQ. CDR3 amino acids: CASSSGGGDSYGYTF. The CDR3 DNA is TGCGCCAGCAGCTCCGGCGGCGGAGATTCCTATGGCTACACCTTC. Filled out from reference TRBV5-1 and TRBJ1-2, the complete variable domain reads KAGVTQTPRYLIKTRGQQVTLSCSPISGHRSVSWYQQTPGQGLQFLFEYFSETQRNKGNFPGRFSGRQFSNSRSEMNVSTLELGDSALYLCASSSGGGDSYGYTFGSGTRLTVV.

The V and J genes are TRBV14 and TRBJ2-1, with D maybe TRBD2 (5 bases). This CDR3 is built from 15 residues. The ends were cut back, 2 bases at V and 3 bases at J, with 11 bases in the middle. CDR1 is SGHDN, CDR2 FVKESK, per germline. CDR3 nucleotide sequence: TGTGCCAGCAGCCAATACCGAGGGAGCTACAATGAGCAGTTCTTC. It translates to CASSQYRGSYNEQFF.